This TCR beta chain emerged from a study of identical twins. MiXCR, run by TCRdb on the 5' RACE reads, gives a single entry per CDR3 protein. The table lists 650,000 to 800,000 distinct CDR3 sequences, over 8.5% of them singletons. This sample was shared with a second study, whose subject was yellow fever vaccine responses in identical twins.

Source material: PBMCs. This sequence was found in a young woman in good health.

CDR3 coding DNA: TGTGCCAGCAGCCAGGCAGGAGGACTCTACGAGCAGTACTTC. Its translation is CASSQAGGLYEQYF. The chain carries TRBV7-8 and TRBJ2-7, with D maybe TRBD2 (5 bases). Germline CDR1 SGHVS, CDR2 FQNEAQ. The CDR3 loop spans 14 amino acids. Deletions cut 5 bases from V and 3 bases from J, with 14 bases between. Full variable domain (remainder filled in from reference TRBV7-8 and TRBJ2-7): GAGVSQSPRYKVAKRGQDVALRCDPISGHVSLFWYQQALGQGPEFLTYFQNEAQLDKSGLPSDRFFAERPEGSVSTLKIQRTQQEDSAVYLCASSQAGGLYEQYFGPGTRLTVT.